One sample yielded the 5 T cell receptor beta chains listed below, sequenced in a study of blood T cell repertoires in COVID-19. Sequencing used immunoSEQ multiplex PCR; TCRdb keeps in-frame clones, though not all of them. The top ten hold around 3% of the sample, which has approximately 170,000 clones, approximately 79% seen once. Input material: peripheral blood. These receptors originate from a woman aged 80 or over with acute or convalescent COVID-19.

The chain couples TRBV7-9 to TRBJ2-1; 8 bases line up with TRBD2. This CDR3 has 14 residues. CDR1 and CDR2 from the germline V gene are SEHNR and FQNEAQ (reference sequence). Trimming cost V 4 bases and J 10 bases; bases outside gene matches: 9. The DNA for the CDR3 is TGTGCCAGCAGCTCCAGGACTAGCCGTGACGAGCAGTTCTTC. Translating gives CASSSRTSRDEQFF.

The chain joins TRBV4-1 to TRBJ1-1; D unresolved. Trimming left V 1 base short and J 1 base short, with 10 bases between. Germline V gives CDR1 MGHRA, CDR2 YSYEKL. There are 15 residues in the CDR3. The CDR3: CASSQVTEGNTEAFF. The CDR3 DNA reads as TGCGCCAGCAGCCAAGTCACGGAGGGGAACACTGAAGCTTTCTTT.

The J gene is TRBJ2-1, the V gene TRBV28, with D uncertain. This CDR3 contains 12 residues. Germline CDR1 is MDHEN and CDR2 is SYDVKM. Trimming left V 3 bases short and J 5 bases short, with 5 bases between. The CDR3 loop reads CASSFLHNEQFF. CDR3 bases: TGTGCCAGCAGTTTCCTTCACAATGAGCAGTTCTTC.

The rearrangement links TRBV28 to TRBJ2-7, with D perhaps matching TRBD2 (6 bases). Trimming pared 4 bases from V and 0 bases from J, leaving 10 bases between. From germline, CDR1 is MDHEN and CDR2 SYDVKM. This CDR3 contains 14 residues. The CDR3 bases are TGTGCCAGCAGTTACCCCGGGAGCTCCTACGAGCAGTACTTC. Protein: CASSYPGSSYEQYF.

CDR3 region: CASSQRQGQETQYF. The CDR3 DNA reads TGTGCCAGCAGCCAGAGACAGGGCCAAGAGACCCAGTACTTC. This chain connects TRBV3-1 (or the pseudogene TRBV3-2) to TRBJ2-5; 7 positions match TRBD1. Trimming cost V 3 bases and J 1 base; bases outside gene matches: 2. The CDR3 contains 14 residues. CDR1 and CDR2 (germline): LGHDT, YNNKEL (reference sequence).